The present T cell receptor (beta chain) was sequenced within a study of cytomegalovirus exposure and HLA in healthy donors. The germline CDR1 and CDR2 sequences are SQVTM and ANQGSEA. V gave up 7 bases and J gave up 3 bases, with 16 bases separating them. This CDR3 spans 13 amino acids. Of note for this clone: Antigen unknown.

Repertoires were generated with immunoSEQ multiplex PCR, while TCRdb's copy carries only in-frame clones and drops some. The sample shows 200,000 to 300,000 clones, less than 95% of them seen only once. The study, taken as a whole, reports: 150 or so TCR beta chains were listed as cytomegalovirus-associated. Rarity marked most TCR sequences, yet some public TCRs occurred in many donors.

This TCR was recovered from a woman aged 30 to 39 in good health and CMV-seronegative. The chain uses TRBV29-1 and TRBJ2-7; no firm D call. Sequenced: PBMCs. The CDR3 sequence is CSATRTLGYEQYF. The CDR3 bases are TGCAGCGCCACCAGGACCCTGGGCTACGAGCAGTACTTC.